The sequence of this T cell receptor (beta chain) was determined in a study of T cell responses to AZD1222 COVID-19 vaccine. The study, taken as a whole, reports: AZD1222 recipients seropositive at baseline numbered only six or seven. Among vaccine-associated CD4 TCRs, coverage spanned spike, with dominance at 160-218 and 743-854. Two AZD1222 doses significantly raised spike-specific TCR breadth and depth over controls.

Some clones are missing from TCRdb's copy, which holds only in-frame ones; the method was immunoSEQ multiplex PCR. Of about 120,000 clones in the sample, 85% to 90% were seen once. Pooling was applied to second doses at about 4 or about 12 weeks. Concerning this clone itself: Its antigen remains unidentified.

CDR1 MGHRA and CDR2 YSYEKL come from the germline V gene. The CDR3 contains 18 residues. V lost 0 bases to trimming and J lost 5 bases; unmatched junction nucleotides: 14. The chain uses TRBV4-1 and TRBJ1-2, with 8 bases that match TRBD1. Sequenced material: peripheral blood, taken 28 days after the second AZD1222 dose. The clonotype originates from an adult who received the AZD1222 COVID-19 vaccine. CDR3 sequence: CASSQDPPTRTGGYGYTF. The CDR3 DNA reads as TGCGCCAGCAGCCAAGACCCACCGACACGAACAGGGGGGTATGGCTACACCTTC.